These T cell receptor beta chains were read from a single sample in a study of shared clonotypes between healthy human individuals. Generated by immunoSEQ multiplex PCR, the TCRdb table keeps only in-frame clones and is missing some. The sample includes roughly 1 million clones, approximately 72% of them seen just once. The sample comprised memory CD4+ T cells sorted from blood. Every receptor here comes from a man between 18 and 35 years old in good health. CDR3s include the opening cysteine and the closing phenylalanine or tryptophan. The D gene is left open where the match is weak. The size of a clone is reported for some rows only, either as once, few or many, or as a class for expanded clones.

abundance,d_gene,j_gene,v_gene,CDR3aa,CDR3nt
.,.,TRBJ1-2,TRBV11-2,CASSSGGYGYTF,TGTGCCAGCAGCTCCGGAGGATATGGCTACACCTTC
.,.,TRBJ2-2,TRBV7-6,CASSAGPSQTGELFF,TGTGCCAGCAGCGCGGGGCCGAGTCAGACCGGGGAGCTGTTTTTT
.,.,TRBJ1-2,TRBV10-3,CAISEREIGYTF,TGTGCCATCAGTGAACGGGAGATCGGCTACACCTTC
.,TRBD1,TRBJ2-3,TRBV4-3,CASSLGQGSTDTQYF,TGCGCCAGCAGCCTGGGACAGGGAAGCACAGATACGCAGTATTTT
.,TRBD1,TRBJ2-3,TRBV19,CASSMTSGTGYGTDTQYF,TGTGCCAGTAGTATGACCTCCGGGACAGGCTATGGGACAGATACGCAGTATTTT
.,TRBD1,TRBJ2-3,TRBV10-3,CAISGDRSTDTQYF,TGTGCCATCAGTGGGGACAGGAGCACAGATACGCAGTATTTT
.,.,TRBJ2-3,TRBV5-4,CASSVGQSTDTQYF,TGTGCCAGCAGCGTAGGACAGAGCACAGATACGCAGTATTTT
few,.,TRBJ2-2,TRBV6-5,CASNYLTSFNTGELFF,TGTGCCAGCAATTACTTGACCTCCTTTAACACCGGGGAGCTGTTTTTT
.,TRBD1,TRBJ2-7,TRBV11-3,CASGQGSEQYF,TGTGCCAGCGGACAGGGTTCCGAGCAGTACTTC
.,.,TRBJ2-7,TRBV10-3,CAISESAGASYEQYF,TGTGCCATCAGTGAGTCGGCAGGGGCGTCCTACGAGCAGTACTTC
.,TRBD1,TRBJ1-4,TRBV7-6,CASSRQGSKEKLFF,TGTGCCAGCAGCCGACAGGGCTCCAAAGAAAAACTGTTTTTT
.,.,TRBJ2-2,TRBV20-1,CSARWGGELFF,TGCAGTGCTAGGTGGGGCGGGGAGCTGTTTTTT
many,.,TRBJ1-3,TRBV11-3,CASSDRTADSGNTIYF,TGTGCCAGCAGCGACCGGACAGCGGACTCTGGAAACACCATATATTTT
.,.,TRBJ1-3,TRBV27,CASSPRRDQGNTIYF,TGTGCCAGCAGTCCACGCCGGGACCAGGGAAACACCATATATTTT
many,.,TRBJ1-6,TRBV10-3,CAISAGGDSPLHF,TGTGCCATCAGTGCCGGGGGCGATTCACCCCTCCACTTT
few,.,TRBJ1-2,TRBV19,CASSRRGPNYGYTF,TGTGCCAGTAGTAGAAGGGGACCGAACTATGGCTACACCTTC
few,.,TRBJ1-2,TRBV18,CASSPGSQLDYGYTF,TGTGCCAGCTCACCAGGCTCGCAGTTGGACTATGGCTACACCTTC
.,TRBD1,TRBJ2-6,TRBV19,CASTGTGSSGANVLTF,TGTGCCAGTACCGGGACAGGATCCTCTGGGGCCAACGTCCTGACTTTC
.,.,TRBJ2-7,TRBV28,CASRARAYEQYF,TGTGCCAGCAGGGCCAGGGCCTACGAGCAGTACTTC
.,.,TRBJ1-2,TRBV6-6,CASSLTGPTGDGYTF,TGTGCCAGCAGTCTGACCGGGCCCACTGGCGATGGCTACACCTTC
few,.,TRBJ2-7,TRBV21-1,CASSKSLAANLREQYF,TGTGCCAGCAGCAAATCACTAGCGGCGAACCTACGGGAGCAGTACTTC
.,.,TRBJ1-2,TRBV28,CASGSGNKRFLYGYTF,TGTGCCAGTGGATCTGGCAACAAAAGATTTCTCTATGGCTACACCTTC
.,TRBD2,TRBJ2-4,TRBV27,CASSLSSSGGVTKNIQYF,TGTGCCAGCAGTTTATCGTCTAGCGGGGGGGTGACCAAAAACATTCAGTACTTC
.,.,TRBJ1-1,TRBV5-1,CASSLGGVGSGNTEAFF,TGCGCCAGCAGCTTGGGGGGCGTTGGCTCCGGGAACACTGAAGCTTTCTTT
few,TRBD2,TRBJ2-7,TRBV11-1,CASSLSLTSGAYEQYF,TGTGCCAGCAGCTTATCCCTGACTAGCGGGGCCTACGAGCAGTACTTC
few,.,TRBJ2-7,TRBV29-1,CSVEDTFYEQYF,TGCAGCGTTGAAGACACCTTCTACGAGCAGTACTTC
.,.,TRBJ1-2,TRBV28,CASSQSTKGYTF,TGTGCCAGCAGCCAGAGTACCAAGGGCTACACCTTC